Below are 5 T cell receptor beta chains sequenced from a single sample in a study of long-term antiretroviral therapy in people with HIV. Assay version v3.0 of immunoSEQ was used, and it was run at survey level. Sequencing used immunoSEQ multiplex PCR; TCRdb keeps in-frame clones, though not all of them. The sample carries about 33,000 clones, over 65% recorded once. This specimen was unsorted PBMCs, taken 2 years after starting antiretroviral therapy. These receptor sequences come from a woman aged 45-59 years with HIV.

V is TRBV5-5 and J is TRBJ2-7; D unresolved. The length of the CDR3 is 14 residues. The V end lost 1 base, the J end lost 2 bases, and 10 bases lay between the germline ends. CDR1 is SGHKS, CDR2 YYEKEE, per germline (reference sequence). CDR3 sequence (DNA): TGTGCCAGCAGCTTGTCACCCGGGCCCTACGAGCAGTACGTC. Protein product: CASSLSPGPYEQYV.

The chain links TRBV28 to TRBJ2-7, with D perhaps TRBD2 (6 bases). Germline lookup yields CDR1 MDHEN and CDR2 SYDVKM. Trimming shortened V by 7 bases and J by 2 bases, and 12 bases separated the two germline ends. CDR3 length: 13 amino acids. The CDR3 is CASTGGPPYEQYF. The CDR3 region has the DNA TGTGCCAGCACAGGAGGGCCCCCCTACGAGCAGTACTTC. The full variable domain, in which reference TRBV28 and TRBJ2-7 provide the parts outside the CDR3, is DVKVTQSSRYLVKRTGEKVFLECVQDMDHENMFWYRQDPGLGLRLIYFSYDVKMKEKGDIPEGYSVSREKKERFSLILESASTNQTSMYLCASTGGPPYEQYFGPGTRLTVT.

The chain employs TRBV5-1 and TRBJ2-3; 10 nucleotides agree with TRBD2. V was pared by 1 base and J by 2 bases, with 7 bases of the junction left unmatched. Per the germline V gene, CDR1 is SGHRS and CDR2 is YFSETQ. This CDR3 has 17 residues. DNA for the CDR3: TGCGCCAGCAGCTTGAGTACTAGCGGGGATTACACAGATACGCAGTATTTT. Protein sequence: CASSLSTSGDYTDTQYF.

This chain uses TRBV10-3 with TRBJ2-1; D gene uncertain. Per the germline V gene, CDR1 is ENHRY and CDR2 is SYGVKD. The CDR3 runs 12 residues. Between the trimmed V and J ends, which lost 2 bases and 7 bases, there was a span of 6 bases. The CDR3 bases are TGTGCCATCAGTGAGGAGTTAAATGAGCAGTTCTTC. It is translated as CAISEELNEQFF.

V and J are TRBV7-3 and TRBJ2-3; D remains unclear. The CDR3 is 12 amino acids. The germline V gene encodes CDR1 SGHTA and CDR2 FQGTGA. Trimming cost V 5 bases and J 3 bases, with 6 bases left between them. The CDR3 protein is CASSPSTDTQYF. DNA for the CDR3: TGTGCCAGCAGCCCCTCAACAGATACGCAGTATTTT.